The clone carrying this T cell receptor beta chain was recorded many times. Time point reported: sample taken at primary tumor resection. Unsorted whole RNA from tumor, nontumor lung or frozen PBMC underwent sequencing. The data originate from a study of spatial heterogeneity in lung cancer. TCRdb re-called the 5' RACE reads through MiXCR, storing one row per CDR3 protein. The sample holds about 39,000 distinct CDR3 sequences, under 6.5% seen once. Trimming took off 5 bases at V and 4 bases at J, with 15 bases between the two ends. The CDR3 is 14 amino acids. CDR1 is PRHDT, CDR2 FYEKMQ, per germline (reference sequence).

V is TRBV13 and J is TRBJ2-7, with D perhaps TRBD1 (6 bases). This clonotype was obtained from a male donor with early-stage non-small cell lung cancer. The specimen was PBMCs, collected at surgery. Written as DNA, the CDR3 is TGTGCCAGCAGCCAGGGCGGACAGCCTTACGAGCAGTACTTC. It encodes CASSQGGQPYEQYF.